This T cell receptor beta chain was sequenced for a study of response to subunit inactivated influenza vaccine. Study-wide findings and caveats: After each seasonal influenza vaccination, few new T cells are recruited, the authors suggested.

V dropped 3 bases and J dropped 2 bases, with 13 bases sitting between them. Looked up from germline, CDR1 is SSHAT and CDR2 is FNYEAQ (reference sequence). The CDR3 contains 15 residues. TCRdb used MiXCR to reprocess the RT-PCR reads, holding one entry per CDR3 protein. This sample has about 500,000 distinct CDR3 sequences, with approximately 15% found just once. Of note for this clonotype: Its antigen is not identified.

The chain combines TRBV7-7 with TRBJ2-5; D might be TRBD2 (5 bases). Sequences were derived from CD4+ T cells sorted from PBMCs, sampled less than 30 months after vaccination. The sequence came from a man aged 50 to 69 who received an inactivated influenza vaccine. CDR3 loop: CASSLQTTSQETQYF. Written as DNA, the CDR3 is TGTGCCAGCAGCTTGCAGACCACTAGTCAAGAGACCCAGTACTTC.